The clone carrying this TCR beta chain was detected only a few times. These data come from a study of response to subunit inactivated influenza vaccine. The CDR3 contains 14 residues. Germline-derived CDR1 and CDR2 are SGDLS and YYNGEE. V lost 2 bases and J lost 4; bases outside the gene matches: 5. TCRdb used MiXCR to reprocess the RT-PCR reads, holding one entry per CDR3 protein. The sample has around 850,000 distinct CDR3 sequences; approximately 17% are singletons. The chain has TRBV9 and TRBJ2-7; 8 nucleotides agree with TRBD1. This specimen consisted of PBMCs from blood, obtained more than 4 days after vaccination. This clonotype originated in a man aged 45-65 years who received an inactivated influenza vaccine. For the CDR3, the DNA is TGTGCCAGCAGCGTCGGGACAGGACGTTACGAGCAGTACTTC. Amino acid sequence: CASSVGTGRYEQYF.